Following are 5 T cell receptor delta chains from one sample sequenced in a study of gamma-delta T cells after stem cell transplantation. TCRdb re-called the RT-PCR reads using CATT. Of roughly 2,000 delta-chain clones detected, roughly 15% appear once; the ten largest clones hold around 13%. The sample taken for sequencing was gamma-delta T cells. These receptors were taken from a human donor. It is not recorded whose cells these are; they may come from a transplant donor. This table probably holds off-target reads from a library built for another chain.

DNA of the CDR3: TGTGCCTGTGACGCCTTACTGGGGAAAACGGGGTTAACCGATAAACTCATCTTT. This sequence encodes CACDALLGKTGLTDKLIF. The chain couples TRDV2 to TRDJ1, with 7 bases lining up with TRDD3. The germline V gene encodes CDR1 GEAIGNYY and CDR2 EKD. The V segment lost 3 bases and the J segment 2 bases; nucleotides outside the gene matches: 17. The CDR3 spans 18 residues.

This clone was observed a few times. Other nucleotide sequences in the sample specify the same CDR3. The V call is TRDV2, the J call TRDJ1; 7 nucleotides line up with TRDD3. The germline CDR1 and CDR2 sequences are GEAIGNYY and EKD. Trimming removed 2 bases from V and 0 bases from J; junction bases left unmatched: 2. The CDR3 runs 14 residues. The CDR3 nucleotides are TGTGCCTGTGACAAGCTGGGGGACACCGATAAACTCATCTTT. Its translation: CACDKLGDTDKLIF.

The chain is built from TRDV2 and TRDJ1, with 7 bases fitting TRDD3. This CDR3 is 20 amino acids long. Per germline, CDR1 GEAIGNYY and CDR2 EKD. V gave up 0 bases and J gave up 0 bases; unmatched junction bases: 18. CDR3 sequence reads: CACDTVAAGYPAKYTDKLIF. The CDR3 bases are TGTGCCTGTGACACCGTTGCGGCGGGATACCCCGCAAAGTACACCGATAAACTCATCTTT.

This clone was counted only a few times. This rearrangement joins TRDV2 to TRDJ1, with 8 bases aligning to TRDD3. After removal of 2 bases from V and 4 bases from J, the junction contained 11 bases not matched to a gene. This CDR3 has 16 residues. The germline CDR1 and CDR2 sequences are GEAIGNYY and EKD. In DNA form, the CDR3 reads TGTGCCTGTGACAGGCTGGGGGACCCTACCAGCGATAAACTCATCTTT. This translates into CACDRLGDPTSDKLIF.

This clone occurred a few times. One end of the junction does not line up with germline, which may come from a read error. The gene calls are TRDV2 and TRDJ1, with no clear D. Germline loops: CDR1 GEAIGNYY, CDR2 EKD. This CDR3 has 15 amino acids. The CDR3 nucleotides are TGTGCCTGTGGCACCGTAGCCCGTAACACCGATAAACTCATCTTT. Translating gives CACGTVARNTDKLIF.